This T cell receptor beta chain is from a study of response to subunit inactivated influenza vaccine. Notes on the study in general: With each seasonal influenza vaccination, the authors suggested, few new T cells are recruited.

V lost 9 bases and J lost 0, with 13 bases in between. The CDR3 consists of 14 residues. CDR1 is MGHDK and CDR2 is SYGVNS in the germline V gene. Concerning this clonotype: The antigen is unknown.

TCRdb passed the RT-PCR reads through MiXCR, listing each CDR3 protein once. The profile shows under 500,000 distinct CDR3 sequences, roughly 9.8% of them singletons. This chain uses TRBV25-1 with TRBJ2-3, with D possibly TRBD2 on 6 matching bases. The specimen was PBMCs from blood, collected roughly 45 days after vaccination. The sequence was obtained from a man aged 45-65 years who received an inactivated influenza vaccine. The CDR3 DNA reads TGTGCCAGTAAGCTAGCGCCTAGCACAGATACGCAGTATTTT. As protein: CASKLAPSTDTQYF.